The TCR beta chain under discussion was sequenced for a study of T cell clones after liver transplantation. About the research overall: TCRbeta sequencing after a pre-transplant mixed lymphocyte reaction identified graft-donor-reactive clones, later tracked in post-transplant blood. Three of eight recipients were HCV-positive; others had non-autoimmune, non-viral indications.

Trimming took 1 base from V and 4 from J, leaving 13 bases between them. CDR3 length: 16 residues. The germline gives CDR1 PRHDT, CDR2 FYEKMQ (reference sequence). Concerning this clone: The antigen remains undetermined.

Findings of the study overall: In two subjects, few donor cells limited the measurable donor-reactive repertoire.

TCRdb's copy holds only in-frame clones and misses some; the assay was immunoSEQ multiplex PCR. The sample lists some 15,000 clones; around 90% were seen once. This receptor was taken from a human donor who received a liver transplant. The source was CD8+ T cells from blood, collected before liver transplant. The V call is TRBV13, the J call TRBJ2-2, with TRBD2 as a possible D gene (6 bases). In DNA form, the CDR3 reads TGTGCCAGCAGCTTAGTATGGAGGGCGCCCACCGGGGAGCTGTTTTTT. This translates into CASSLVWRAPTGELFF.